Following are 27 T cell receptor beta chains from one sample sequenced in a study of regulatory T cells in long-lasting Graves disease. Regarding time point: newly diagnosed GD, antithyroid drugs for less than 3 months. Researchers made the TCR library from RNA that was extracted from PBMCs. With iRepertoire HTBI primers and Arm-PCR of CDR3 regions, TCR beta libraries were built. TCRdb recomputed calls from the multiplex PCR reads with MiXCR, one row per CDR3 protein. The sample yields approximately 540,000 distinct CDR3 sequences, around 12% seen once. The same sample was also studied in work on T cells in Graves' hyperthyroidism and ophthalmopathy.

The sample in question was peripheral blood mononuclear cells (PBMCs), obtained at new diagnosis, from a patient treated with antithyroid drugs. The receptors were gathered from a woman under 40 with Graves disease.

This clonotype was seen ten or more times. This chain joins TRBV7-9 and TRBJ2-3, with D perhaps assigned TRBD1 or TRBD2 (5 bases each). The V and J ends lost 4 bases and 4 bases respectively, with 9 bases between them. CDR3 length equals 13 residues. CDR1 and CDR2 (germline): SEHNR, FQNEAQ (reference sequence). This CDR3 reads CASSSGTSDTQYF. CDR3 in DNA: TGTGCCAGCAGCTCCGGGACGTCAGATACGCAGTATTTT.

CDR3 DNA sequence: TGTGCCAGTAGTTGGGGCCGTTCCAGGGCGATACCCAATCAGCCCCAGCATTTT. It codes for CASSWGRSRAIPNQPQHF. This rearrangement joins TRBV19 to TRBJ1-5; a possible D gene is TRBD1 (5 bases). V was pared by 5 bases and J by 3 bases, with 23 bases between. The CDR3 extends over 18 amino acids. Germline lookup yields CDR1 LNHDA and CDR2 SQIVND (reference sequence).

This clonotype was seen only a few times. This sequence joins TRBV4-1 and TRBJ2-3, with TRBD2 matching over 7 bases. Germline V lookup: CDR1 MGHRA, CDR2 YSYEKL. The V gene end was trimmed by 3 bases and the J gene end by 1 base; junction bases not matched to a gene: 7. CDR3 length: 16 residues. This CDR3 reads CASSHPPSGGTDTQYF. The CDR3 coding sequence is TGCGCCAGCAGCCATCCCCCCAGCGGGGGCACAGATACGCAGTATTTT.

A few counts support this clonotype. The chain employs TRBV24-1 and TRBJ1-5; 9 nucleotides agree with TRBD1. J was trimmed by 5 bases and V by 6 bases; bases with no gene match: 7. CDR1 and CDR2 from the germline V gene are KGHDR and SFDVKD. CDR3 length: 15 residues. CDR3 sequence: CATSSRDRADQPQHF. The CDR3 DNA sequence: TGTGCCACCAGTAGCCGGGACAGGGCGGATCAGCCCCAGCATTTT.

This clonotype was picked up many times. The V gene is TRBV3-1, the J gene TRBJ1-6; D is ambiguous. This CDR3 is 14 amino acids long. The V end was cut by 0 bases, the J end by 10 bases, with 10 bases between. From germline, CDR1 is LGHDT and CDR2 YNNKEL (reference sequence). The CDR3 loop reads CASSQDLQLSPLHF. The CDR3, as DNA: TGTGCCAGCAGCCAAGATTTACAGTTATCACCCCTCCACTTT.

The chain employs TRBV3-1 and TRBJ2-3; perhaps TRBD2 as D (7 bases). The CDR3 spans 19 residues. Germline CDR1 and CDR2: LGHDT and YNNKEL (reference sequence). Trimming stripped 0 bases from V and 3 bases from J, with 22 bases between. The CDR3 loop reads CASSQDLRMGGRGTDTQYF. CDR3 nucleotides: TGTGCCAGCAGCCAAGATCTCCGCATGGGGGGGAGGGGGACAGATACGCAGTATTTT.

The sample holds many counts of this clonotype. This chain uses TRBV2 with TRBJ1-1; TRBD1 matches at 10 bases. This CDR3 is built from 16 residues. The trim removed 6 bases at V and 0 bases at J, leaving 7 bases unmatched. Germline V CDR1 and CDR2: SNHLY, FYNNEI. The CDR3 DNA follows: TGTGCCAGCAGCCCCGGGACAGGGGCGATGAACACTGAAGCTTTCTTT. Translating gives CASSPGTGAMNTEAFF.

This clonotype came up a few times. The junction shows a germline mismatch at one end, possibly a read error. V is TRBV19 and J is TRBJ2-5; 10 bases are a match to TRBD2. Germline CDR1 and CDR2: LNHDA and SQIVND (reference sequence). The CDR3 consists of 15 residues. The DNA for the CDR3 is TGTGCCAGTAGTATCCAACTAGCGGGATACAATGAGCAGTCCTTC. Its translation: CASSIQLAGYNEQSF. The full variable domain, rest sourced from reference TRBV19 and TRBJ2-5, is DGGITQSPKYLFRKEGQNVTLSCEQNLNHDAMYWYRQDPGQGLRLIYYSQIVNDFQKGDIAEGYSVSREKKESFPLTVTSAQKNPTAFYLCASSIQLAGYNEQSFGPGTRLLVL.

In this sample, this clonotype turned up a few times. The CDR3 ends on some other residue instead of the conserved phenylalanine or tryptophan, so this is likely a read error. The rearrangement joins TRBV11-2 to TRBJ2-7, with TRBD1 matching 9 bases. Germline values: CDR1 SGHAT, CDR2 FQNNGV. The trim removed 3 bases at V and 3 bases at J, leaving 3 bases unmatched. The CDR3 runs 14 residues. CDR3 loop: CASSFGTGSYEQYS. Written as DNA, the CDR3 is TGTGCCAGCAGCTTTGGGACAGGGAGCTACGAGCAGTACTCC.

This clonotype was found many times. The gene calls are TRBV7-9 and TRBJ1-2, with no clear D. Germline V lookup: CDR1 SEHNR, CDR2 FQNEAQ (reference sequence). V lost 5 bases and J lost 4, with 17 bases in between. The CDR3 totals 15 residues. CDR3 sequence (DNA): TGTGCCAGCAGCGTACCGGGCACGAGAGGCTATGGCTACACCTTC. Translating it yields CASSVPGTRGYGYTF.

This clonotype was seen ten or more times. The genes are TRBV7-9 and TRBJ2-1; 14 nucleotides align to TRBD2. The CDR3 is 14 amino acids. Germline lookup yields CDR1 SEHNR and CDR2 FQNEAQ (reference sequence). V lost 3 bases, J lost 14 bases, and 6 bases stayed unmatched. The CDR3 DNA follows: TGTGCCAGCAGCTTGGGACTAGCGGGAGACTTTGAGTTCTTC. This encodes CASSLGLAGDFEFF.

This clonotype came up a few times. CDR3 nucleotides: TGTGCCAGCGGCTACGCGGGGGAGGTCGGCTACGAGCAGTACTTC. Protein product: CASGYAGEVGYEQYF. The V call is TRBV7-9, the J call TRBJ2-7; TRBD2 matches at 7 bases. V was pared by 8 bases and J by 3 bases, with 13 bases of the junction left unmatched. The CDR3 is 15 residues long. CDR1 is SEHNR, CDR2 FQNEAQ, per germline (reference sequence).

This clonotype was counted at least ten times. CDR3 sequence (DNA): TGTGCCAGCAGTTTAAGGCGTCAGTACTACGAGCAGTACTTC. It encodes CASSLRRQYYEQYF. V usage is TRBV27 and J usage is TRBJ2-7; D remains unclear. Trimming shortened V by 2 bases and J by 3 bases, and 11 bases separated the two germline ends. CDR1 is MNHEY and CDR2 is SMNVEV in the germline V gene (reference sequence). This CDR3 region has 14 residues.

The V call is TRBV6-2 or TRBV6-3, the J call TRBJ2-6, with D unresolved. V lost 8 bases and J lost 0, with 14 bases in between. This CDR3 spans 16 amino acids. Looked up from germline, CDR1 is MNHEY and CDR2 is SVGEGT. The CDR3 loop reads CASGSWVFSGANVLTF. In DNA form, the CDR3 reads TGTGCCAGCGGATCCTGGGTGTTCTCTGGGGCCAACGTCCTGACTTTC.

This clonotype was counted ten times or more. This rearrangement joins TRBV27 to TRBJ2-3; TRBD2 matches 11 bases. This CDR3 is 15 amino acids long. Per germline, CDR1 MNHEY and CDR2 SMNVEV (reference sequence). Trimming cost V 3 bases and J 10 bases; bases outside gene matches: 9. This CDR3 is CASSLNPLGLAAQYF. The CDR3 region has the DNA TGTGCCAGCAGTTTGAACCCCCTGGGACTAGCGGCGCAGTATTTT.

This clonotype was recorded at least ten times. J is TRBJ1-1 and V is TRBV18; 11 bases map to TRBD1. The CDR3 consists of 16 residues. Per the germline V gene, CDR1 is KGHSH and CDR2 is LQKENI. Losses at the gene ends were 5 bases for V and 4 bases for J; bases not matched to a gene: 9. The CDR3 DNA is TGTGCCAGCTCATTACGGACAGGGGGCACGGGCACTGAAGCTTTCTTT. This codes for CASSLRTGGTGTEAFF.

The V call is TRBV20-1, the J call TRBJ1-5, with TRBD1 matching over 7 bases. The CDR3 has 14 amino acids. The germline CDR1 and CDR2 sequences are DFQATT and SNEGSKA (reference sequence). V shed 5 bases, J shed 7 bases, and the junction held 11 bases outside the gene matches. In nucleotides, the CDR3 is TGCAGTGCTCTGACAGGGAACTTTTTACAGCCCCAGCATTTT. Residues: CSALTGNFLQPQHF.

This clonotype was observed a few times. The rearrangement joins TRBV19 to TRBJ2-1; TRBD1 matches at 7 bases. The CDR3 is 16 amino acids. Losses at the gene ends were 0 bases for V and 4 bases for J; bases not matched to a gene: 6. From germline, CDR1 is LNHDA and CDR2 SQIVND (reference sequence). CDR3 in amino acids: CASSIDRQGPYNEQFF. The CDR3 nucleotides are TGTGCCAGTAGTATAGATAGACAGGGACCTTACAATGAGCAGTTCTTC.

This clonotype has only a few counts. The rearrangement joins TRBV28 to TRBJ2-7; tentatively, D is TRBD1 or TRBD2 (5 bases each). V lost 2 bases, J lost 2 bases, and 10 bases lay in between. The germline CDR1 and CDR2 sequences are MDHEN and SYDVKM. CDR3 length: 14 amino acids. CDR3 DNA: TGTGCCAGCAGTTTAATAGGGGAGACCTACGAGCAGTACTTC. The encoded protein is CASSLIGETYEQYF.

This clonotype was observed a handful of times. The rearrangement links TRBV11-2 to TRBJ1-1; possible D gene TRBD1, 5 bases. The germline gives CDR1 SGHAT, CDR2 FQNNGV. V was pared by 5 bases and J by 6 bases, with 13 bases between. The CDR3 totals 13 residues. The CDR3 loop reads CASSLVAGAEAFF. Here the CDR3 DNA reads TGTGCCAGCAGCCTAGTTGCGGGGGCTGAAGCTTTCTTT.

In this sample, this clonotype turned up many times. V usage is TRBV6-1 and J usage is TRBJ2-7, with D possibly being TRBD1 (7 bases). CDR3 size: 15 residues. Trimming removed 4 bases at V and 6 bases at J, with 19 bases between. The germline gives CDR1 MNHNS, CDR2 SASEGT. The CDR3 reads CASSASETGRTEQYF. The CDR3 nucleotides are TGTGCCAGCAGTGCGTCCGAGACAGGGAGGACCGAGCAGTACTTC.

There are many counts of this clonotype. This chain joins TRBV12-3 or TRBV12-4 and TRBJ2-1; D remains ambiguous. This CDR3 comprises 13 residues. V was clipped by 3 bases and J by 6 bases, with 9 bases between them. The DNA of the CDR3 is TGTGCCAGCAGTTTTGGGGTGGGCAATGAGCAGTTCTTC. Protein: CASSFGVGNEQFF.

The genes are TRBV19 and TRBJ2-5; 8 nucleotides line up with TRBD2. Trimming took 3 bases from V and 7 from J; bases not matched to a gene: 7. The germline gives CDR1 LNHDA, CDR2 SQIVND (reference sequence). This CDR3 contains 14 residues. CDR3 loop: CASSIRGRRGTQYF. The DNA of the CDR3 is TGTGCCAGTAGTATCCGCGGGAGGCGAGGGACCCAGTACTTC.

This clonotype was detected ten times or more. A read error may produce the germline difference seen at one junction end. CDR3 in DNA: TGTGCCGGTAGGACGGCTAACTATGGCTACACCTTC. Translation gives CAGRTANYGYTF. V gene TRBV19 combines with J gene TRBJ1-2; D gene uncertain. Germline V gives CDR1 LNHDA, CDR2 SQIVND (reference sequence). This CDR3 contains 12 residues.

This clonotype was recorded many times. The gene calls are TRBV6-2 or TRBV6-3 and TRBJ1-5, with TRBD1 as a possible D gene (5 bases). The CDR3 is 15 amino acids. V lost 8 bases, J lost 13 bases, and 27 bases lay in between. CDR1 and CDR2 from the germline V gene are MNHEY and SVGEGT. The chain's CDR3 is CASLSTQGGGPPQHF. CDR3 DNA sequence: TGTGCCAGCCTAAGCACCCAGGGCGGCGGCCCCCCTCAGCATTTT.

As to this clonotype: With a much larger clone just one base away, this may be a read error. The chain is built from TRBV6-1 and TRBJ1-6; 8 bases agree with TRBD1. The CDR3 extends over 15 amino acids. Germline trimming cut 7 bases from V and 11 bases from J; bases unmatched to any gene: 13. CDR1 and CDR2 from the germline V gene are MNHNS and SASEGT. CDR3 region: CASTPDRGLNPPLHF. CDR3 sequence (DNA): TGTGCCAGCACCCCCGACAGGGGTTTAAATCCACCCCTCCACTTT.

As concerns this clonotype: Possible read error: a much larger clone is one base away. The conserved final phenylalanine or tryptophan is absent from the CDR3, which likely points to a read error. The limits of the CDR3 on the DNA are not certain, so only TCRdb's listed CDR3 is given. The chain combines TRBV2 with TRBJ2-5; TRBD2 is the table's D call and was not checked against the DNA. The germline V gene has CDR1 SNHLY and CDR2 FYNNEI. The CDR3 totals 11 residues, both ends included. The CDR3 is CASSETGGYFS.